Detailed here is one T cell receptor beta chain. Its antigen is undetermined. These data belong to a study of response to subunit inactivated influenza vaccine. TCRdb processed the RT-PCR reads anew with MiXCR; each CDR3 protein has one entry. This repertoire shows approximately 500,000 distinct CDR3 sequences, 10% to 15% found once; its top ten account for roughly 13%. The study, taken as a whole, reports: There was a suggestion from the authors that each seasonal influenza vaccination recruits few new T cells.

The V gene end was trimmed by 8 bases and the J gene end by 5 bases; junction bases not matched to a gene: 13. CDR1 and CDR2 from the germline V gene are LNHNV and YYDKDF (reference sequence). The CDR3 sequence is 15 residues long. Material: PBMCs from blood, obtained 35 to 45 days after vaccination. The chain joins TRBV15 to TRBJ2-7, with 9 bases matching TRBD2. This sequence was found in a man in his forties or fifties who received an inactivated influenza vaccine. The CDR3 DNA reads as TGTGCCACCTCGAGACTAGCGGTCGCCGGCCACGAGCAGTACTTC. Translating it yields CATSRLAVAGHEQYF.